These 7 T cell receptor beta chains came from one sample sequenced in a study of cytomegalovirus exposure and HLA in healthy donors. The PCR ran on 60 Vbeta and 13 Jbeta primers. TCRdb's copy holds only in-frame clones and misses some; the assay was immunoSEQ multiplex PCR. Here the sample spans around 90,000 clones, approximately 80% being singletons. Sequencing was carried out using PBMCs. The receptors derive from a human donor in good health.

The V and J genes are TRBV19 and TRBJ2-3; 9 bases line up with TRBD2. The CDR3 is 17 residues long. CDR1 is LNHDA, CDR2 SQIVND, per germline (reference sequence). Trimming cost V 7 bases and J 2 bases; bases outside gene matches: 13. This CDR3 is CASTLAPLAGTTDTQYF. For the CDR3, the DNA is TGTGCCAGTACCCTAGCGCCGCTAGCGGGGACCACAGATACGCAGTATTTT.

The chain carries TRBV6-1 and TRBJ1-5; D unresolved. There are 15 residues in the CDR3. The V gene lost 6 bases and the J gene lost 0 bases, with 12 bases spanning the gap. Germline-derived CDR1 and CDR2 are MNHNS and SASEGT. This CDR3 is CASRLDGNSNQPQHF. The CDR3 DNA is TGTGCCAGCAGGTTGGACGGGAATAGCAATCAGCCCCAGCATTTT.

This clone was seen only a few times. The chain employs TRBV7-2 and TRBJ2-5, with 7 nucleotides matching TRBD2. This CDR3 is built from 15 residues. The ends lost 5 bases at V and 1 base at J; junction bases unmatched: 7. CDR1 is SGHTA and CDR2 is FQGNSA in the germline V gene. CDR3 residues: CASSPEAGSQETQYF. The CDR3 DNA is TGTGCCAGCAGCCCTGAAGCGGGGAGCCAAGAGACCCAGTACTTC.

Turning to this clone: In the same sample, other DNA sequences code for this CDR3. The genes are TRBV5-6 and TRBJ2-7; possibly TRBD1 for D (5 bases). Germline V gives CDR1 SGHDT, CDR2 YYEEEE. CDR3 length: 15 amino acids. V gave up 3 bases and J gave up 5 bases, with 18 bases separating them. CDR3 in DNA: TGTGCCAGCAGCTATGTCGGGCAGGGAATAAACGAGCAGTACTTC. Its translation: CASSYVGQGINEQYF.

This chain uses TRBV7-9 with TRBJ1-1; D not resolved. Between the trimmed V and J ends, which lost 0 bases and 2 bases, there was a span of 7 bases. The CDR3 loop spans 14 amino acids. Germline V gene lookup returns CDR1 SEHNR and CDR2 FQNEAQ (reference sequence). In DNA, the CDR3 is TGTGCCAGCAGCTTAGCGAGCGGAAACACTGAAGCTTTCTTT. This encodes CASSLASGNTEAFF.

This clone was recorded once. J is TRBJ1-1 and V is TRBV7-2; D might be TRBD1 (5 bases). The CDR3 has 15 residues. The V end lost 5 bases, the J end lost 4 bases, and 17 bases lay between the germline ends. Germline CDR1 and CDR2: SGHTA and FQGNSA. The CDR3 bases are TGTGCCAGCAGCCCGGACGGGGGTAGAAGCACTGAAGCTTTCTTT. It translates to CASSPDGGRSTEAFF.

The chain joins TRBV11-2 to TRBJ2-2, with 10 positions matching TRBD1. CDR1 and CDR2 from the germline V gene are SGHAT and FQNNGV. The CDR3 consists of 19 residues. Germline trimming cut 2 bases from V and 4 bases from J; bases unmatched to any gene: 13. The CDR3: CASSLRPRDRGWSTGELFF. The CDR3 DNA reads as TGTGCCAGCAGCTTAAGGCCCCGGGACAGGGGATGGTCCACCGGGGAGCTGTTTTTT.